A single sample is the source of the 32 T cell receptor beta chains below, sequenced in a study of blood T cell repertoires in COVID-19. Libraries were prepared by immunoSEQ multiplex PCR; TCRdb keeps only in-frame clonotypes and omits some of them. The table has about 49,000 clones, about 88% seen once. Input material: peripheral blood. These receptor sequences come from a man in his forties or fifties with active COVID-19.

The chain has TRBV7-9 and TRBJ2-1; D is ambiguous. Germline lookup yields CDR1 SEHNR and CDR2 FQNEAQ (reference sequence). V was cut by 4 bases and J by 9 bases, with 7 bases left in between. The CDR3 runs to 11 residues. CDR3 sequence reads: CASSSGPEQFF. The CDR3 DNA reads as TGTGCCAGCAGCTCAGGCCCTGAGCAGTTCTTC.

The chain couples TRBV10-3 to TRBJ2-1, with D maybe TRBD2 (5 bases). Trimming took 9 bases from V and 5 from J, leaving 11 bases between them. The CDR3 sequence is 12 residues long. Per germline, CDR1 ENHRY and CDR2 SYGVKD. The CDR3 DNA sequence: TGTGCCATGCGAGGGCTAGACAATGAGCAGTTCTTC. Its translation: CAMRGLDNEQFF.

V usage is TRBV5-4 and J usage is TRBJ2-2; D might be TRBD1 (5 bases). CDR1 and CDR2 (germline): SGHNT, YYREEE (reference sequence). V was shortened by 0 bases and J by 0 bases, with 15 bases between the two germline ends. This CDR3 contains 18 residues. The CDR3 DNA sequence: TGTGCCAGCAGCTTGGGGACATCCTTAATTTCGAACACCGGGGAGCTGTTTTTT. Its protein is CASSLGTSLISNTGELFF.

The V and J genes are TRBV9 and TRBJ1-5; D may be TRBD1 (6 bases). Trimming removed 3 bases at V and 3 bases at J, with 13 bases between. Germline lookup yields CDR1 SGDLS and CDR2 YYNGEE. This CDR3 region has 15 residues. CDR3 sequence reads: CASSAGGGPNQPQHF. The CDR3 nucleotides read TGTGCCAGCAGCGCCGGGGGGGGCCCCAATCAGCCCCAGCATTTT.

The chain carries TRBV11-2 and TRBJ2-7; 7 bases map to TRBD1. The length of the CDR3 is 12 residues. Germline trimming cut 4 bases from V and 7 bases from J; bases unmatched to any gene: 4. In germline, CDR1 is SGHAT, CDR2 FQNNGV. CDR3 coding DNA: TGTGCCAGCAGCTCTGACAGGGAAGAGCAGTACTTC. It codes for CASSSDREEQYF.

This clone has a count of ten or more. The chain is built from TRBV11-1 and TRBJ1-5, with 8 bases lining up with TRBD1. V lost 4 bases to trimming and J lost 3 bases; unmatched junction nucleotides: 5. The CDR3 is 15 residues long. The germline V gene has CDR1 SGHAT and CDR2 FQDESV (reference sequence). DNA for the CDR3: TGTGCCAGCAGCTCGACAGGGGAAAACAATCAGCCCCAGCATTTT. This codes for CASSSTGENNQPQHF.

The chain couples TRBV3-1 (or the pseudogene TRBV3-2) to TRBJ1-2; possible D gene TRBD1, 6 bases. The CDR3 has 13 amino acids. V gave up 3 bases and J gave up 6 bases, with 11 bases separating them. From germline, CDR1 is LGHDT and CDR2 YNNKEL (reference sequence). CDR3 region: CASSHYRAHGYTF. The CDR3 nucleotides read TGTGCCAGCAGCCATTACAGGGCCCATGGCTACACCTTC.

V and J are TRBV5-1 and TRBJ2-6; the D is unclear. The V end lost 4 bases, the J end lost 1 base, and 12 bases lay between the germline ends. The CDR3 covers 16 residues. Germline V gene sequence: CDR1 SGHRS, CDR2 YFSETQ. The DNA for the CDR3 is TGCGCCAGCAGCCCCCCCTACGGGTCTGGGGCCAACGTCCTGACTTTC. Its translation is CASSPPYGSGANVLTF.

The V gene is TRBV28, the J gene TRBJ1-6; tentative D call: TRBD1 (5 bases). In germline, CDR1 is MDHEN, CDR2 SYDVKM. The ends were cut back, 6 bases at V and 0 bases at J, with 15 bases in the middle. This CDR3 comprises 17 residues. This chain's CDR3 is CASRAQQGSSYNSPLHF. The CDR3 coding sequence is TGTGCCAGCAGGGCTCAGCAGGGCAGCTCCTATAATTCACCCCTCCACTTT.

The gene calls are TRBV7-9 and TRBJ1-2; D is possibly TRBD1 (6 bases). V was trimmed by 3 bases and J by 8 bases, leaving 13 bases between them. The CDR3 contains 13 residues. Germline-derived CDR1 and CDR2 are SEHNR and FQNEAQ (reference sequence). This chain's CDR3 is CASSFQGLVGYTF. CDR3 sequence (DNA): TGTGCCAGCAGCTTTCAGGGGTTAGTCGGCTACACCTTC.

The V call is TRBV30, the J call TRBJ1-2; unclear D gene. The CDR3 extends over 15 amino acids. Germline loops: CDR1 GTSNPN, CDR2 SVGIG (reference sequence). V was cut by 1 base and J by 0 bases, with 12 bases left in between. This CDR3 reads CAWSAPGYSNYGYTF. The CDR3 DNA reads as TGTGCCTGGAGTGCGCCGGGGTATTCTAACTATGGCTACACCTTC.

The CDR3 region has the DNA TGTGCCAGCAGCCAAGCCAGCGGGACAGGGGGCTCCTACGAGCAGTACTTC. Translated, it gives CASSQASGTGGSYEQYF. The J gene is TRBJ2-7, the V gene TRBV3-1 (or the pseudogene TRBV3-2); 11 bases fit TRBD1. CDR1 LGHDT and CDR2 YNNKEL come from the germline V gene (reference sequence). V shed 1 base and J 0 bases; nucleotides not matched to a gene: 5. There are 17 residues in the CDR3.

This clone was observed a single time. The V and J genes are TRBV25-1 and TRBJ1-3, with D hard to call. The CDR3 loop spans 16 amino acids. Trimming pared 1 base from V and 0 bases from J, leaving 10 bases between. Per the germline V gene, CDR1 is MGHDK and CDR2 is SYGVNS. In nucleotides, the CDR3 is TGTGCCAGCAGTGAATTCTCCAGGTACTCTGGAAACACCATATATTTT. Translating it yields CASSEFSRYSGNTIYF.

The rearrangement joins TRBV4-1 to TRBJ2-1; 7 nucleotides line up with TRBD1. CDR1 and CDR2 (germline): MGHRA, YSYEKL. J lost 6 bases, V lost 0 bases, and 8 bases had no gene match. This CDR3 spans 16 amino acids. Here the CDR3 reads CASSQEASTGINEQFF. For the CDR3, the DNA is TGCGCCAGCAGCCAAGAGGCCTCGACAGGGATCAATGAGCAGTTCTTC.

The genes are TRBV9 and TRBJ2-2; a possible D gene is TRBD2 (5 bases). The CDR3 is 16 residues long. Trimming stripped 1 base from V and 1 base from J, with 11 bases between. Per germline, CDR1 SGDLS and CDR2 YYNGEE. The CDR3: CASSVILGENTGELFF. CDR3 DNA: TGTGCCAGCAGCGTAATCTTGGGAGAGAACACCGGGGAGCTGTTTTTT.

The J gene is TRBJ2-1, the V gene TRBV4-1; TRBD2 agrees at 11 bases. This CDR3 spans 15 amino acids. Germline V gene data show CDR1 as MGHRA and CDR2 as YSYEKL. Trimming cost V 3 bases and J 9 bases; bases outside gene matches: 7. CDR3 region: CASSHPGTSGLEQFF. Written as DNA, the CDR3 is TGCGCCAGCAGCCACCCCGGGACTAGCGGCCTTGAGCAGTTCTTC.

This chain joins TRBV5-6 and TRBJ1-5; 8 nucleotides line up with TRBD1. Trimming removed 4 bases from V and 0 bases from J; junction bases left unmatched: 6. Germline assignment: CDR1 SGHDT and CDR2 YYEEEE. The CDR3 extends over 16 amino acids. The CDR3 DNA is TGTGCCAGCAGCGTAATGACAGGGGATAGCAATCAGCCCCAGCATTTT. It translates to CASSVMTGDSNQPQHF.

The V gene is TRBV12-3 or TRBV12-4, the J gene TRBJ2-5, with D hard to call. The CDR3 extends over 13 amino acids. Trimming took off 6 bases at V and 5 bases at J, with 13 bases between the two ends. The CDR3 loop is CASSSRSKETQYF. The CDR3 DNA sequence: TGTGCCAGCAGCTCCCGGTCAAAGGAGACCCAGTACTTC.

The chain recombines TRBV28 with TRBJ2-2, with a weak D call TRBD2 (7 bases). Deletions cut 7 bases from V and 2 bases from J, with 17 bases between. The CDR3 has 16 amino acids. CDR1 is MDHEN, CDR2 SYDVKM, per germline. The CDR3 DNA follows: TGTGCCAGCACAGAGGGGGGGGCAACAAACACCGGGGAGCTGTTTTTT. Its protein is CASTEGGATNTGELFF.

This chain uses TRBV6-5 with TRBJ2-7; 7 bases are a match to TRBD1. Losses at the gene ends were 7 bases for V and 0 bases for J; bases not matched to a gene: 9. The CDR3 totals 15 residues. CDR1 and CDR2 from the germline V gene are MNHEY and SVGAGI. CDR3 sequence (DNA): TGTGCCAGCAAAACTCCGGGACAGATCTCCTACGAGCAGTACTTC. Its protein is CASKTPGQISYEQYF.

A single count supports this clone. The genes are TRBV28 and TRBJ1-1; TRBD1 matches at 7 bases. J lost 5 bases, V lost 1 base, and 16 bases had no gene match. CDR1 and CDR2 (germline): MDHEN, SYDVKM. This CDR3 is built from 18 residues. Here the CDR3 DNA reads TGTGCCAGCAGTTTATATTTTAGCGGAGACAGGGTCGAAACTGAAGCTTTCTTT. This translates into CASSLYFSGDRVETEAFF.

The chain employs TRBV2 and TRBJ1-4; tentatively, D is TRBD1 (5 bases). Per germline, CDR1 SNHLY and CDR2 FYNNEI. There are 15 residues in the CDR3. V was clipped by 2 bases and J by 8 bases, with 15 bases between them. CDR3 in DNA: TGTGCCAGCAGTGAAACGGGGGAGGAAGGGGAAAAACTGTTTTTT. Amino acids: CASSETGEEGEKLFF.

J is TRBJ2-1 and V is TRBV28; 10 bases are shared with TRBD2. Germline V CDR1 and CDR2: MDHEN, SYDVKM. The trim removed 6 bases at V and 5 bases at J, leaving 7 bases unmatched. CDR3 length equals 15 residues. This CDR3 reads CASSPLAGVDNEQFF. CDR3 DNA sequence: TGTGCCAGCAGCCCTCTAGCGGGAGTTGACAATGAGCAGTTCTTC.

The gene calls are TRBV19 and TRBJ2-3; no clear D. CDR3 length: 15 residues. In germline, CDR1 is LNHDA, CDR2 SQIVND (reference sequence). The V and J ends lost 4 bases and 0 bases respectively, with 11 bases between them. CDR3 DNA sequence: TGTGCCAGTAGTACCAGCGCGCAGAGCACAGATACGCAGTATTTT. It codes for CASSTSAQSTDTQYF.

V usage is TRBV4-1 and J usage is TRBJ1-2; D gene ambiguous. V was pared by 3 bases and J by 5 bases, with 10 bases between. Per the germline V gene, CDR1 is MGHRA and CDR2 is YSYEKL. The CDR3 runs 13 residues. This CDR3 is CASSHGLSYGYTF. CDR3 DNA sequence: TGCGCCAGCAGCCACGGACTGAGTTATGGCTACACCTTC.

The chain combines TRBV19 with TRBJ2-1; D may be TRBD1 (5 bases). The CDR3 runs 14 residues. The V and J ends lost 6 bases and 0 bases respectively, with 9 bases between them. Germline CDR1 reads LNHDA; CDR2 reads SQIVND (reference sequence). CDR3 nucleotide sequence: TGTGCCAGTAGGGCTAGGGGCTCCTACAATGAGCAGTTCTTC. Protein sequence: CASRARGSYNEQFF. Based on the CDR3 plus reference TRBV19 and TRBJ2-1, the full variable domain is DGGITQSPKYLFRKEGQNVTLSCEQNLNHDAMYWYRQDPGQGLRLIYYSQIVNDFQKGDIAEGYSVSREKKESFPLTVTSAQKNPTAFYLCASRARGSYNEQFFGPGTRLTVL.

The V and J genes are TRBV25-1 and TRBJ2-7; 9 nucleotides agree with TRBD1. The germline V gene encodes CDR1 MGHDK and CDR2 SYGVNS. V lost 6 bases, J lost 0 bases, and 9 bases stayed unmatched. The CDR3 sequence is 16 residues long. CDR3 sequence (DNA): TGTGCCAGCAGCAAAGCCGGGACAGGGCTCTCCTACGAGCAGTACTTC. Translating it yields CASSKAGTGLSYEQYF.

The CDR3: CASSDNRKGAGELFF. In DNA form, the CDR3 reads TGTGCCAGCAGTGATAATAGAAAAGGAGCCGGGGAGCTGTTTTTT. The chain employs TRBV25-1 and TRBJ2-2, with D unclear. This CDR3 has 15 amino acids. Germline V gives CDR1 MGHDK, CDR2 SYGVNS. V lost 3 bases and J 6 bases, leaving 14 bases between the germline ends.

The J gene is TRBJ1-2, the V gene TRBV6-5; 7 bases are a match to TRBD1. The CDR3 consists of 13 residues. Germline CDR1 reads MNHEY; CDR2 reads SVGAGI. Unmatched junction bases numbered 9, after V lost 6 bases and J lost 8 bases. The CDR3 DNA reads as TGTGCCAGCAGCCGAACAGGGGATAACGGCTACACCTTC. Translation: CASSRTGDNGYTF.

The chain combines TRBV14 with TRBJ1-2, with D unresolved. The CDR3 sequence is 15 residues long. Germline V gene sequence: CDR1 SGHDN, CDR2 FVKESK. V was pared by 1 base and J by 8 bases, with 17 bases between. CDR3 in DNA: TGTGCCAGCAGCCAAGTAATACAGCCCGCCCAAGGCTACACCTTC. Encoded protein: CASSQVIQPAQGYTF.

The CDR3 is CSVDEGAPSGYTF. Written as DNA, the CDR3 is TGCAGCGTTGATGAGGGGGCGCCGAGTGGCTACACCTTC. V gene TRBV29-1 combines with J gene TRBJ1-2; 7 bases match TRBD1. The germline V gene encodes CDR1 SQVTM and CDR2 ANQGSEA. The CDR3 totals 13 residues. Trimming cost V 3 bases and J 7 bases; bases outside gene matches: 8.

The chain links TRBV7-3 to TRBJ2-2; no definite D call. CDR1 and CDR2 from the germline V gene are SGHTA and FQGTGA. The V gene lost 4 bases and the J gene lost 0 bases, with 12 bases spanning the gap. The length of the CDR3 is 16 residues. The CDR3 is CASSSPAIANTGELFF. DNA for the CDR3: TGTGCCAGCAGCTCCCCTGCGATCGCGAACACCGGGGAGCTGTTTTTT.